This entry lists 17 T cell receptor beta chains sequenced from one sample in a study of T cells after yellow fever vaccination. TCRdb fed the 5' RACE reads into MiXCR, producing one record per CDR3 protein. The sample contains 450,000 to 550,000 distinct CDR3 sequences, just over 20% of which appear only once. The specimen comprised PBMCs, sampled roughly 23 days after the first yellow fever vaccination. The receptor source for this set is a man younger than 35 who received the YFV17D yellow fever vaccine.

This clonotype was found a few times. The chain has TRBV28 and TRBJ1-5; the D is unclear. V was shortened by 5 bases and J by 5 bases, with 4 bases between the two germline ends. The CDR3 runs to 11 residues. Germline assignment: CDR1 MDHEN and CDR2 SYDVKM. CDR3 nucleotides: TGTGCCAGCAGTCCTGATCAGCCCCAGCATTTT. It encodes CASSPDQPQHF. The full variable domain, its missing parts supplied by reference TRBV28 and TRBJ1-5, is DVKVTQSSRYLVKRTGEKVFLECVQDMDHENMFWYRQDPGLGLRLIYFSYDVKMKEKGDIPEGYSVSREKKERFSLILESASTNQTSMYLCASSPDQPQHFGDGTRLSIL.

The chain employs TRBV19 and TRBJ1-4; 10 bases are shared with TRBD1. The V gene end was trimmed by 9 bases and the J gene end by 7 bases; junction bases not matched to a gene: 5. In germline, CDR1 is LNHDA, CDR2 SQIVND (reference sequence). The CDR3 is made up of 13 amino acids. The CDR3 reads CASTTGGFEKLFF. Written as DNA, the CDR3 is TGTGCCAGCACGACAGGGGGCTTTGAAAAACTGTTTTTT.

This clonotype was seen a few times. CDR3 amino acids: CSARDWGANEQFF. DNA of the CDR3: TGCAGTGCCAGGGATTGGGGAGCCAATGAGCAGTTCTTC. This chain uses TRBV20-1 with TRBJ2-1; tentatively, D is TRBD1 or TRBD2 (5 bases each). The CDR3 contains 13 residues. Germline-derived CDR1 and CDR2 are DFQATT and SNEGSKA (reference sequence). V gave up 6 bases and J gave up 6 bases, with 15 bases separating them.

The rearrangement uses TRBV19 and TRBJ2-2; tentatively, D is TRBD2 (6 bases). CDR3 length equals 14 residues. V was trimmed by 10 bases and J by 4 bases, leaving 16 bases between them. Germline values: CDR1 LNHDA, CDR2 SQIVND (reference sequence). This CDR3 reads CAIKSGTATGELFF. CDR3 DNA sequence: TGTGCCATCAAGTCCGGGACTGCCACCGGGGAGCTGTTTTTT. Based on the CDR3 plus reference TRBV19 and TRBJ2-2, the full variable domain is DGGITQSPKYLFRKEGQNVTLSCEQNLNHDAMYWYRQDPGQGLRLIYYSQIVNDFQKGDIAEGYSVSREKKESFPLTVTSAQKNPTAFYLCAIKSGTATGELFFGEGSRLTVL.

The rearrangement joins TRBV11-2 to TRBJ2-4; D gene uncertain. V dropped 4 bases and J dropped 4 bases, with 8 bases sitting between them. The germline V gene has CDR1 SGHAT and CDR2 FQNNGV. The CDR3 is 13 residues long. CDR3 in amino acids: CASSSEQKNIQYF. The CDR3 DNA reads TGTGCCAGCAGCTCGGAACAAAAAAACATTCAGTACTTC.

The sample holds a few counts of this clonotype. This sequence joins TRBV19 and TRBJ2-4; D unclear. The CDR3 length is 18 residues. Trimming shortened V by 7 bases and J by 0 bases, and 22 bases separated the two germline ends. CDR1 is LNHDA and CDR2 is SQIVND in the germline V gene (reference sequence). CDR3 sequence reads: CASTPGRNLGIAKNIQYF. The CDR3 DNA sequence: TGTGCCAGTACCCCAGGACGGAATCTGGGGATAGCCAAAAACATTCAGTACTTC.

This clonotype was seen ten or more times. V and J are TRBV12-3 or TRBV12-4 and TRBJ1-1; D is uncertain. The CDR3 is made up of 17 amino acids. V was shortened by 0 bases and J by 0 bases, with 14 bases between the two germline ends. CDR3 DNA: TGTGCCAGCAGTTTAGCCTGGGCCAGCCGGATGAACACTGAAGCTTTCTTT. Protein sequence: CASSLAWASRMNTEAFF.

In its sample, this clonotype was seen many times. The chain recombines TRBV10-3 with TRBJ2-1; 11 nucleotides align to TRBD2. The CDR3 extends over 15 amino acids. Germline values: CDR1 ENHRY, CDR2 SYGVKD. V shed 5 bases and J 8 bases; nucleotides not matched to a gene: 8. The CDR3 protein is CAISTSLAGGDEQFF. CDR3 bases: TGTGCCATCAGTACGTCCCTAGCGGGGGGCGATGAGCAGTTCTTC.

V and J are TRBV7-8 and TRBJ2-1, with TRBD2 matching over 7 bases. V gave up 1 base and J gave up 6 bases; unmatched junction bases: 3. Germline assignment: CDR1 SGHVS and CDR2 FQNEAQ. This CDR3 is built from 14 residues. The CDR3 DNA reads TGTGCCAGCAGCTTAGGGTGGACTAGCAATGAGCAGTTCTTC. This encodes CASSLGWTSNEQFF.

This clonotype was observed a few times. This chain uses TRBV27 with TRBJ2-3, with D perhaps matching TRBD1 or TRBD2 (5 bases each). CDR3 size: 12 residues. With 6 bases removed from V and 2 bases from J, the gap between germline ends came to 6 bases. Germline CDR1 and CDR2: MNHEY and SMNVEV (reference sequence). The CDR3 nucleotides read TGTGCCAGCAGCGGGGCCACAGATACGCAGTATTTT. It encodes CASSGATDTQYF.

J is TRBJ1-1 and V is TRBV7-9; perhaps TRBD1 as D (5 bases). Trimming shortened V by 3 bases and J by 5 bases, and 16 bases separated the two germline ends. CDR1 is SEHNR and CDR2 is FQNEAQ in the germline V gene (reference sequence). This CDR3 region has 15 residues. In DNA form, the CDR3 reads TGTGCCAGCAGCTTGAGTGGAGGGGCGAGTACTGAAGCTTTCTTT. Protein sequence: CASSLSGGASTEAFF.

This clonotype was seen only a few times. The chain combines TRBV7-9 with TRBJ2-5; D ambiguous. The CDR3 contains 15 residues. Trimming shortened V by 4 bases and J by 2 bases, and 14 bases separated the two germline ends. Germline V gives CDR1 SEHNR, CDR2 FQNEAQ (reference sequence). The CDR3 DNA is TGTGCCAGCAGCTCGACAACCTGGGGTCAAGAGACCCAGTACTTC. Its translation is CASSSTTWGQETQYF.

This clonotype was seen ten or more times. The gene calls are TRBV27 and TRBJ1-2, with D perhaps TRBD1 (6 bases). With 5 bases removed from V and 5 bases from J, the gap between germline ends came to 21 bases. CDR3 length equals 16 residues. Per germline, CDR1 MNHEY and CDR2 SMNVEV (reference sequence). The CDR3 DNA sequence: TGTGCCAGCAGTCCCCGACGGGTTCCGGACAGATATGGCTACACCTTC. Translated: CASSPRRVPDRYGYTF.

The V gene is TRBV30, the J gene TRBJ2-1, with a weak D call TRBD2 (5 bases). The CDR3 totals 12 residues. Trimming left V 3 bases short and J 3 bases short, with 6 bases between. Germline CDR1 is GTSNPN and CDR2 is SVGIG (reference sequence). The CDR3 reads CAWSTSYNEQFF. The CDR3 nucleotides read TGTGCCTGGAGCACTAGCTACAATGAGCAGTTCTTC.

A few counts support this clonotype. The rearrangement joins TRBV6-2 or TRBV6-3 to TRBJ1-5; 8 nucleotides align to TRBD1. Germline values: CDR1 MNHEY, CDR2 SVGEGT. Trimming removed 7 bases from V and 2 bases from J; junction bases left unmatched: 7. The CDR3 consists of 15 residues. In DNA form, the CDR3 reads TGTGCCAGCAACCAGGGGGCGAAGGGCAATCAGCCCCAGCATTTT. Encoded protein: CASNQGAKGNQPQHF.

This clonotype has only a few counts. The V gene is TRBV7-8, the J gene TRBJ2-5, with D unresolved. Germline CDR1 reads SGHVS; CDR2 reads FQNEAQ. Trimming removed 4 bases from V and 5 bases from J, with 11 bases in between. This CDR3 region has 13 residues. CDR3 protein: CASSSLLLETQYF. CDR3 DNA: TGTGCCAGCAGCTCACTCCTGTTGGAGACCCAGTACTTC.

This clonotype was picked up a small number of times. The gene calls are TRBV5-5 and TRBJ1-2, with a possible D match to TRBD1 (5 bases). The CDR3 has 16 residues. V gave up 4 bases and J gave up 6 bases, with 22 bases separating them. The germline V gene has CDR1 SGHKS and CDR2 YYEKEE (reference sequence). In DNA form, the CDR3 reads TGTGCCAGCAGCGCGGGGCCCGGGGAAACTGCCAATGGCTACACCTTC. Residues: CASSAGPGETANGYTF. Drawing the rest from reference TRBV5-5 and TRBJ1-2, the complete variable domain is DAGVTQSPTHLIKTRGQQVTLRCSPISGHKSVSWYQQVLGQGPQFIFQYYEKEERGRGNFPDRFSARQFPNYSSELNVNALLLGDSALYLCASSAGPGETANGYTFGSGTRLTVV.